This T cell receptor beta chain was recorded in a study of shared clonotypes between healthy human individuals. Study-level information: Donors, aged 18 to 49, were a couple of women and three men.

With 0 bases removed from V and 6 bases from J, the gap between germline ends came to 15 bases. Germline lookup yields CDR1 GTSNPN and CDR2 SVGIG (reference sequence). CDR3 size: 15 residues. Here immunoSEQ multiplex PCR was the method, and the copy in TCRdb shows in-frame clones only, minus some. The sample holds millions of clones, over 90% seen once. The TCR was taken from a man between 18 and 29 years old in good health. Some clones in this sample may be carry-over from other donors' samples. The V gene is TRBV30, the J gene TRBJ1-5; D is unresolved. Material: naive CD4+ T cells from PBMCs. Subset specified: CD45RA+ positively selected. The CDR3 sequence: CAWSVGAGGIQPQHF. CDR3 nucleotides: TGTGCCTGGAGTGTGGGTGCGGGCGGAATTCAGCCCCAGCATTTT.